These 5 T cell receptor beta chains originate from one sample sequenced in a study of Ad26.COV2.S vaccination and SARS-CoV-2 variants. The table came from immunoSEQ multiplex PCR; TCRdb's copy has only in-frame clones and leaves some out. The sample has tens of thousands of clones, approximately 77% seen once. This specimen was peripheral blood, taken after recovery from COVID-19. These receptor sequences come from a human donor who had recovered from COVID-19.

The chain carries TRBV28 and TRBJ1-2, with D perhaps matching TRBD1 (5 bases). CDR3 length equals 16 residues. Germline-derived CDR1 and CDR2 are MDHEN and SYDVKM. The V gene lost 6 bases and the J gene lost 4 bases, with 21 bases spanning the gap. The CDR3 protein is CASRSKRGRQGYGYTF. The DNA for the CDR3 is TGTGCCAGCAGATCCAAGCGGGGCAGGCAGGGCTATGGCTACACCTTC.

This chain links TRBV12-2 with TRBJ2-5; the DNA was not compared with TRBD2, the D call given in the table. TRBV12-2 is described as a pseudogene. This CDR3 is built from 15 residues. CDR3 amino acids: CASRLRTSGVETQYF. CDR3 sequence (DNA): TGTGCAAGTCGCTTACGGACTAGCGGGGTGGAGACCCAGTACTTC.

This clone has just one count. The chain joins TRBV5-4 to TRBJ1-2; the D is unclear. The CDR3 length is 13 residues. The V end was cut by 4 bases, the J end by 8 bases, with 15 bases between. Germline loops: CDR1 SGHNT, CDR2 YYREEE (reference sequence). The CDR3 region has the DNA TGTGCCAGCAGCCCCGACGGGGTCGGGGGCTACACCTTC. Its protein is CASSPDGVGGYTF.

The V gene is TRBV7-8, the J gene TRBJ2-1; the D call may be TRBD1 or TRBD2 (5 bases each). Germline-derived CDR1 and CDR2 are SGHVS and FQNEAQ. This CDR3 region has 16 residues. V was shortened by 2 bases and J by 3 bases, with 14 bases between the two germline ends. CDR3 sequence reads: CASSLRRGVSYNEQFF. The CDR3 bases are TGTGCCAGCAGCTTACGAAGGGGAGTTAGCTACAATGAGCAGTTCTTC.

The chain carries TRBV14 and TRBJ2-7, with D perhaps matching TRBD1 or TRBD2 (6 bases each). The CDR3 consists of 14 residues. The V end was cut by 0 bases, the J end by 3 bases, with 9 bases between. Germline lookup yields CDR1 SGHDN and CDR2 FVKESK. The CDR3 DNA sequence: TGTGCCAGCAGCCAAGACAGGGGACTCTACGAGCAGTACTTC. This codes for CASSQDRGLYEQYF.